This T cell receptor beta chain derives from a study of cytomegalovirus exposure and HLA in healthy donors. Study outcomes and limitations: The study designated roughly 150 TCR beta chains cytomegalovirus-associated.

It was with 60 Vbeta and 13 Jbeta primers that the PCR ran. TCRdb's copy holds only in-frame clones and misses some; the assay was immunoSEQ multiplex PCR. The sample holds 90,000 to 120,000 clones, 81% seen once. This CDR3 contains 16 residues. From germline, CDR1 is MNHEY and CDR2 SVGAGI. The V and J ends lost 1 base and 5 bases, in that order; junction bases with no gene match: 9. To note about this clone: Its antigen is unknown.

This receptor was identified in a man aged 25-45 years in good health and CMV-seronegative. This chain joins TRBV6-5 and TRBJ1-1, with TRBD1 matching 8 bases. The sequencing input was PBMCs. CDR3 region: CASSYYQGAVKTEAFF. CDR3 nucleotides: TGTGCCAGCAGTTACTATCAGGGGGCAGTAAAGACTGAAGCTTTCTTT.